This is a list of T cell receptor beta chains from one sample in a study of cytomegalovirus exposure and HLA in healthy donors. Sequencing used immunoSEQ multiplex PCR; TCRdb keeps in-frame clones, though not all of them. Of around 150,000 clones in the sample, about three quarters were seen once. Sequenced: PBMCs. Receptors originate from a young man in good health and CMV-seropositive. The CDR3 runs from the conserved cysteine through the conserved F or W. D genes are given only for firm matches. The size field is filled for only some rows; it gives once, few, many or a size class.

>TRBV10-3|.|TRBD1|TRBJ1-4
TGTGCCACCGGACAGGGTTACGATTATTACGCTAATGAAAAACTGTTTTTT
CATGQGYDYYANEKLFF
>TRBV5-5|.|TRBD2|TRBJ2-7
TGTGCCAGCAGCTTGGGGCCGTTGTTGACTAGCGGGAAAGAATCCTACGAGCAGTACTTC
CASSLGPLLTSGKESYEQYF
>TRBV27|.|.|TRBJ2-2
TGTGCCAGCAGTTTCCACACACACCCCAGGTCGGGGGAGCTGTTTTTT
CASSFHTHPRSGELFF
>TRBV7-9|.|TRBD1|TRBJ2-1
TGTGCCAGCAGCTCCCGGGACAGCGGAAATGAGCAGTTCTTC
CASSSRDSGNEQFF
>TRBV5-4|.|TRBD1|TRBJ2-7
TGTGCCAGCAGCTTGGCCCCGGGACAGGGGACCTACGAGCAGTACTTC
CASSLAPGQGTYEQYF
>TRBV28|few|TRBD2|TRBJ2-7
TGTGCCAGCAGTTCCCCAGGACTAGCGGGAGACGAGCAGTACTTC
CASSSPGLAGDEQYF
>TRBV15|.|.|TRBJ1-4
TGTGCCACCAGCGGACCTAGGCCCGGGGATGCAGGTGGTGAAAAACTGTTTTTT
CATSGPRPGDAGGEKLFF
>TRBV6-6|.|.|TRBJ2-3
TGTGCCAGCAGTTACGAGCTAAACACAGATACGCAGTATTTT
CASSYELNTDTQYF
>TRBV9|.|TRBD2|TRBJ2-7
TGTGCCAGCAGCCCCGGGACTAGCGGTCCCTACGAGCAGTACTTC
CASSPGTSGPYEQYF
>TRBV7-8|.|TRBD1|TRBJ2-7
TGTGCCAGCAGTTCTTCCGGGACAGACGAGCAGTACTTC
CASSSSGTDEQYF
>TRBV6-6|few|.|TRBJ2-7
TGTGCCAGCAGCAAGGGGGAAGCCTACGAGCAGTACTTC
CASSKGEAYEQYF
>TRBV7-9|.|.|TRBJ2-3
TGTTCCAGCAGTCCAAACACAGATACGCAGTATTTT
CSSSPNTDTQYF
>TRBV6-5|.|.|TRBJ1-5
TGTGCCAGCAGTGTGGACACACTAAATCAGCCCCAGCATTTT
CASSVDTLNQPQHF
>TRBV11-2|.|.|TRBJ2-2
TGTGCCAGCGTCCAACTTTTCCGTCTGAGCACCGGGGAGCTGTTTTTT
CASVQLFRLSTGELFF
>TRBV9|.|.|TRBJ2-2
TGTGCCAGCAGCGCCTTAAACACCGGGGAGCTGTTTTTT
CASSALNTGELFF
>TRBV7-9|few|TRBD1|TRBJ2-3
TGTTCCAGCAGCCACGGGACAGGCACAGATACGCAGTATTTT
CSSSHGTGTDTQYF
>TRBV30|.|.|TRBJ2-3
TGTGCCTGGAGTGTCGGACTCACAGATACGCAGTATTTT
CAWSVGLTDTQYF
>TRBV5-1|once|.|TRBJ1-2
TGCGCCAGCAGCTTGGCCTCGGGCAGGGGCGACACCTTC
CASSLASGRGDTF
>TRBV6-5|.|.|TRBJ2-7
TGTGCCAGCAGTTTGACCACAGGGTCCAGCTCCTACGAGCAGTACTTC
CASSLTTGSSSYEQYF
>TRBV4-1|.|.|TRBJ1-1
TGCGCCAGCAGCCAGGGGTATACAGGCGTTTTAAACACTGAAGCTTTCTTT
CASSQGYTGVLNTEAFF
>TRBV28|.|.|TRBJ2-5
TGTGCCAGCGGACTCTACCATAGAGAGACCCAGTACTTC
CASGLYHRETQYF
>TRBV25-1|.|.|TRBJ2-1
TGTGCCAGCTGCACAATGAATGAGCAGTTCTTC
CASCTMNEQFF
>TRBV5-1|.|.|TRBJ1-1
TGCGCCAGCAGCATGACAGGGAACACTGAAGCTTTCTTT
CASSMTGNTEAFF
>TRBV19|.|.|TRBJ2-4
TGTGCCAGTAGTATAGATCAGGGGAGTGTCAAAAACATTCAGTACTTC
CASSIDQGSVKNIQYF
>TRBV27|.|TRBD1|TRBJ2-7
TGTGCCAGCACCGAAACCCCCCCGGGACAGGGTTTCTACGAGCAGTACTTC
CASTETPPGQGFYEQYF
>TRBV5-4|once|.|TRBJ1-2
TGTGCCAGCAGCTTCGGGGGGTCCGGGTACTATGGCTACACCTTC
CASSFGGSGYYGYTF
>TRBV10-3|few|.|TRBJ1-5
TGTGCCATCAGAGACGGACAGTCGGACAATCAGCCCCAGCATTTT
CAIRDGQSDNQPQHF
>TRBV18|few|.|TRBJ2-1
TGTGCCAGCTCACCTCGGACAGACAACAATGAGCAGTTCTTC
CASSPRTDNNEQFF
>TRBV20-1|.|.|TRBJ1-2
TGCAGTGCTAGTGTGGCCTATGGCTACACCTTC
CSASVAYGYTF
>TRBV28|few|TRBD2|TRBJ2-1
TGTGCCAGCAGTCCTCTGACTAGCCGATCCTACAATGAGCAGTTCTTC
CASSPLTSRSYNEQFF
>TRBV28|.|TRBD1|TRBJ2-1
TGTGCCAGCAGTGCGGATTTCCGGGACAGGGGGAAGGATGAGCAGTTCTTC
CASSADFRDRGKDEQFF
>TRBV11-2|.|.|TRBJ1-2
TGCGCCAGCAGCCAATTACCCTTCACAGAAGCTAACTATGGCTACACCTTC
CASSQLPFTEANYGYTF
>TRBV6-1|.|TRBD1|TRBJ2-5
TGTGCCAGCAGTGAAGAGGGGGGACAGGGGGCAAGTGAGCAGTACTTC
CASSEEGGQGASEQYF
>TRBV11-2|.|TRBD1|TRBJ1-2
TGTGCCAGCAGCTCTGGGGACAGGCCCATAAACTATGGCTACACCTTC
CASSSGDRPINYGYTF
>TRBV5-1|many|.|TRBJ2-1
TGTGCCAGCAGCACAGACAATGAGCAGTTCTTC
CASSTDNEQFF
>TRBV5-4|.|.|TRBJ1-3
TGTGCCAGCAGCTTGGGGACGGGAGGATATGGAAACACCATATATTTT
CASSLGTGGYGNTIYF
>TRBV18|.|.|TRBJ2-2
TGTGCCAGCTCCCCGTTCGGGGAGCTGTTTTTT
CASSPFGELFF
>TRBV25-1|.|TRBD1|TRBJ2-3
TGTGCCAGCAGTTTCACAGGGGCAGATACGCAGTATTTT
CASSFTGADTQYF
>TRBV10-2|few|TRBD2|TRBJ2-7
TGCGCCAGCAGTGAGCCTAGCGGGTCCTACGAGCAGTACTTC
CASSEPSGSYEQYF
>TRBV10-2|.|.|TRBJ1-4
TGCGCCAGCAGTAGGGGCCCTAATGAAAAACTGTTTTTT
CASSRGPNEKLFF
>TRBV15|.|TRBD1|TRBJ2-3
TGTGCCACCAGCAGCGGGACAGGGGGAGCAGATACGCAGTATTTT
CATSSGTGGADTQYF
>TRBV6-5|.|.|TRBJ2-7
TGTGCCAGCCGCCTCTTGGGGGGTCGGGAGCAGTACTTC
CASRLLGGREQYF
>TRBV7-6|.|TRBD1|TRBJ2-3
TGTGCCAGCAGCTTAGGACAGGGGGTAGATACGCAGTATTTT
CASSLGQGVDTQYF
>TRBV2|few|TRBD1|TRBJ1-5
TGTGCCAGCAGTGAAGCCCCCGGGACAGGGATTAATCAGCCCCAGCATTTT
CASSEAPGTGINQPQHF
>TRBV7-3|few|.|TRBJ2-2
TGTGCCAGCAGCTTAACGTGGCTAGCAGCCAACACCGGGGAGCTGTTTTTT
CASSLTWLAANTGELFF
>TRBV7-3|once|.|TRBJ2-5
TGTGCCAGCAGCTTAACTAGCGACCAAGAGACCCAGTACTTC
CASSLTSDQETQYF
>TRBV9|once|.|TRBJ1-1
TGTGCCAGCAGCGAGGGGTATGGCACTGAAGCTTTCTTT
CASSEGYGTEAFF
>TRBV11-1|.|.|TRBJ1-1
TGTGCCAGCAGTTCGCAGAACAAGAACACTGAAGCTTTCTTT
CASSSQNKNTEAFF
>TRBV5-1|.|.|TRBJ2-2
TGCGCCAGCAGCTTTACCGGGGACACCGGGGAGCTGTTTTTT
CASSFTGDTGELFF
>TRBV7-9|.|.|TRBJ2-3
TGTGCCAGCAGCTCATGGACTCGGAGCACAGATACGCAGTATTTT
CASSSWTRSTDTQYF
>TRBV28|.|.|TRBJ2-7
TGTGCCAGCAGTTTAGGAGAACCATACGAGCAGTACTTC
CASSLGEPYEQYF
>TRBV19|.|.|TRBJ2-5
TGTGCCAGTAGCCGGTCGTTCCAAGAGACCCAGTACTTC
CASSRSFQETQYF
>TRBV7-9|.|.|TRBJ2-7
TGTGCCAGCAGCTTAGCGGGCCTGCCCTACGAGCAGTACTTC
CASSLAGLPYEQYF
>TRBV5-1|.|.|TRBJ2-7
TGCGCCAGCAGCTTGGCGGGTAGCACCAACGAGCAGTACTTC
CASSLAGSTNEQYF
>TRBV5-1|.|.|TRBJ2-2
TGCGCCAGCAGCTTGCAGGGATGGGCGAACACCGGGGAGCTGTTTTTT
CASSLQGWANTGELFF